This entry features one T cell receptor (beta chain) sequence. Its binding antigen is unknown. One base away there is no much larger clone; base qualities are not given. In total, just over 650 healthy bone marrow donors made up the cohort. All cohort members were sampled while nominally healthy, although unrecorded immune exposures were likely present. The donor tested CMV seronegative, placing the donor among the 350 or so seronegative members of the cohort. Every donor gave a peripheral blood sample, and the peripheral blood mononuclear cells from that sample were used for TCR beta sequencing. The Qiagen DNeasy Blood Extraction Kit was used to extract genomic DNA from the blood cell samples. CDR1 and CDR2 are drawn from the germline V gene: SGDLS, YYNGEE. V and J are trimmed by 3 bases and 10 bases, and the gene matches miss 10 bases of the junction. Reading from cysteine to phenylalanine, the CDR3 counts 14 amino acids. The sequence is cut down to CDR3 DNA, 42 bases in frame from base 1.

The sample comes from a study of cytomegalovirus exposure and HLA in healthy donors (TCRdb year 2017). With regard to the full study: An earlier analysis of roughly 570 of the donors reported approximately 260 Gb of sequence data and 95 million to 130 million unique TCR beta sequences obtained from some 200 million T cells. Roughly 320 gigabases of sequencing data and 70 million to 100 million unique TCR sequences made up an early release that covered several hundred HLA-typed donors. Every discovery cohort repertoire had been produced on one sequencing platform. A later genetic analysis used genome-wide SNP genotypes for about 65% of the roughly 700 donors, treating that subset as a discovery cohort. Because of strong linkage in the cohort, 5 or 6 DR-DQ haplotypes were treated as single units for association and clustering. A separate validation cohort of 90 to 150 different subjects was used in addition to the roughly 640-subject first cohort. The study profiled the T cell repertoires of 500 to 800 subjects by immunosequencing and related them to cytomegalovirus serostatus. HLA typing covered class I and class II loci at four-digit resolution. The genetic ancestry cluster associated with self-reported Caucasian donors included roughly 84% of the 398 genotyped donors. The study aimed to test whether signatures of past pathogen exposure could be identified by cataloging public T cell receptors. To study patterns of TCR occurrence, a later analysis re-analyzed previously published TCR beta repertoires from 700 or so donors and added high-resolution HLA genotyping. The later analysis used no new phenotypic data to find candidate immune exposures, relying instead on TCR beta sequences and their occurrence across donors. An earlier analysis of nearly 600 of the donors applied high-throughput TCR beta sequencing to assess whether each TCR beta V gene segment acted as functional or pseudogenic. Alongside the repertoire data, information on donor age, sex, ethnicity and CMV serostatus was compiled. The number of typed donors differed by locus: about 629-630 for A, B, C, DRB1 and DQB1; approximately 520 for DQA1; around 580 for DPA1; and some 430 for DPB1. To predict cytomegalovirus infection status, the study combined high-throughput TCR immunosequencing, statistical association of individual TCRs with disease status, and machine learning. Across approximately 400 genotyped donors of the cohort, an average of roughly 200,000 unique TCR beta nucleotide sequences per donor were sequenced, and approximately 19% of those sequences were non-productive.

Paper-wide results and their limitations: Because HLA typing was missing for some donors at each locus, association tests included only the typed subset. In an earlier analysis of some 550 of the donors, most TCR beta V segments were observed in productive rearrangements about 87% or about 30% of the time, broadly matching IMGT annotations. According to a later genetic analysis, donors in an Asian-associated ancestry cluster had fewer N-insertions in productive TCRs than the approximately 650-donor mean. A further reported finding was that TCR beta sequences accurately predicted the HLA-A and HLA-B alleles for most subjects in the first cohort. An association between a missense DCLRE1C variant and V-gene and J-gene trimming of TCR beta chains was found in a later genetic analysis and replicated in an independent cohort. In a later analysis, most CMV-associated TCR beta chains were found to appear HLA-restricted, with HLA associations seemingly driven largely by CMV exposure. Roughly uniform sequencing depth across donors was assumed in presence/absence analyses, although this assumption may not hold. Because counts were too low, seventeen rarely observed V segments, including chromosome 9 orphons, were left out of the earlier analysis of some 600 of the donors. In a later analysis, TCR association rates were found to vary across HLA loci, with the most associated TCRs seen for DRB1 alleles and the fewest for HLA-C alleles. According to the authors, the approach could potentially be generalized to other disease states and immunological phenotypes. A group of highly shared sequence variants was considered likely to be a technical artifact of the sequencing pipeline. In a later analysis, HLA-associated TCR beta chains showed more clonal expansion and lower generation probabilities than non-associated chains that were equally common. At a false discovery rate of 0.05, a later analysis linked 16,951 TCR beta sequences to specific HLA alleles. The 87-base-pair reads could not distinguish some IMGT-functional V segments, including TRBV6-2 and TRBV6-3, so those segments were excluded. The study listed 150 to 200 TCR beta chains as associated with cytomegalovirus. When HLA alleles, especially DR and DQ, strongly co-occurred, attributing TCR associations to individual alleles was difficult. Immune exposure information for the cohort was limited to CMV serostatus. A later analysis reported that several top co-occurrence clusters appeared linked to parvovirus B19, influenza, CMV and Epstein-Barr virus. Linkage disequilibrium might explain the correlated functional status among segregating V segments, but an unknown experimental factor could not be excluded. The cohort was sequenced for TCR beta chains only, and without alpha or paired-chain data the features that could be detected were limited. In both the original and validation cohorts, the classifier was reported to diagnose cytomegalovirus status with high specificity and sensitivity. Most TCR sequences were observed very rarely across donors, whereas some public TCRs were present in many individuals. A few of the identified cytomegalovirus-associated TCR beta chains were confirmed in vitro to be specific for cytomegalovirus antigens.

Receptor libraries were prepared by the immunoSEQ multiplex PCR assay. For the multiplex PCR, a mixture combining 60 forward primers for TCR Vbeta segments and 13 reverse primers for TCR Jbeta segments was used. The CDR3 region of rearranged TCR beta genes was amplified from genomic DNA with a multiplex PCR assay. Amplified TCR beta libraries were sequenced as 87-base-pair reads on the Illumina HiSeq System. The original pipeline was this. A later analysis counted some 74 million unique TCR beta chains across the 550 to 800 repertoires, and some 11 million of these chains were shared by at least two donors. Raw reads were error-corrected and collapsed into unique sequences by a nearest-neighbor algorithm in which closely related sequences were merged to remove PCR and sequencing errors. Alignment of CDR3 sequences to IMGT reference sequences was used to assign V, D and J gene segments. For a sequence to be retained, a match of at least six nucleotides was required to both a V gene segment and a J gene segment. Rearrangements were classified as productive when the CDR3 lacked stop codons and remained in frame with V and J, and all other rearrangements were classified as non-productive. Following IMGT convention, CDR3 was defined as the stretch from the second conserved V-encoded cysteine to the conserved J-encoded phenylalanine. In an earlier analysis of some 550 of the donors, sequences lacking an unambiguous match to a single V gene segment were excluded. In an earlier analysis of several hundred of the donors, V segments were called functional above 56.7% productive rearrangements and were called segregating when the between-donor standard deviation exceeded 5%. A statistical classification framework was built to diagnose cytomegalovirus status from the catalog of TCR beta chain sequences. In a later analysis, TCR nucleotide sequences were compared against IMGT/GENE-DB human TR gene sequences so that V and J genes could be assigned. A later analysis assigned CDR3 sequences and most-parsimonious VDJ recombination scenarios with the TCRdist pipeline. A later analysis defined each TCR beta chain by its CDR3 amino acid sequence plus V-gene family, and excluded reads lacking a unique V-gene family. In a later analysis, several hundred highly shared, low-generation-probability nucleotide sequences were removed to address suspected cross-contamination and a sequencing artifact. In a later analysis, a clonal expansion index for each public chain was calculated from normalized within-repertoire ranks of inferred template counts. A later analysis computed generation probabilities with a VDJ recombination model fitted to out-of-frame rearrangements, and checked the results against IGoR. Hypergeometric tests were used in a later analysis to score TCR-TCR, TCR-HLA and TCR-CMV co-occurrence, with a repertoire-size bias correction applied to the TCR pairs. False discovery rates were estimated in a later analysis by permuting HLA or CMV assignments 20 times. In a later analysis, co-occurring TCRs were grouped with DBSCAN, and TCRdist sequence similarity was added when clustering was performed within HLA-allele-positive subsets. For co-occurrence clustering, repertoires with fewer than 30,000 or more than 120,000 public chains were excluded, along with roughly five repertoires with anomalous nucleotide sharing. TCRdb obtained this table from immuneACCESS and retained in-frame rearrangements with V and J assigned. These tables miss some clones; where compared with another copy, unresolved V genes account for less than half of the shortfall, and the remainder is unexplained. V, J and clone size are those of that table, while D and trimming were read from the DNA. The sample table contains fewer than 200,000 clones; only one count was recorded for approximately 81% of them. Clones ranked in the top ten supply roughly 0.69% of the sample.

This clonotype was obtained from a woman between 18 and 29 years old in good health and CMV-seronegative. The chain links TRBV9 with TRBJ2-3; the junction holds 8 bases that match TRBD2. Sequencing was done on a sample of PBMCs. The bases read TGTGCCAGCAGCGCGGAGAGCGGGAGTGTAGCGCAGTATTTT. It is translated as CASSAESGSVAQYF.